This entry concerns a single TCR beta chain. The record originates from a study of tumor T cells in aggressive B-cell lymphoma. The CDR3 extends over 16 amino acids. Trimming left V 4 bases short and J 0 bases short, with 14 bases between. Germline lookup yields CDR1 SGHRS and CDR2 YFSETQ. Produced via immunoSEQ multiplex PCR; TCRdb's table is partial and in-frame only. The repertoire consists of around 10,000 clones, with 85% to 95% occurring once and the leading ten covering 3%. Sequenced sample: tumor tissue. This clonotype originated in an adult with diffuse large B cell lymphoma. This chain connects TRBV5-1 to TRBJ1-3; D call uncertain. CDR3 nucleotide sequence: TGCGCCAGCAGCCCCACGGGAGTGACCTCTGGAAACACCATATATTTT. Its translation: CASSPTGVTSGNTIYF.